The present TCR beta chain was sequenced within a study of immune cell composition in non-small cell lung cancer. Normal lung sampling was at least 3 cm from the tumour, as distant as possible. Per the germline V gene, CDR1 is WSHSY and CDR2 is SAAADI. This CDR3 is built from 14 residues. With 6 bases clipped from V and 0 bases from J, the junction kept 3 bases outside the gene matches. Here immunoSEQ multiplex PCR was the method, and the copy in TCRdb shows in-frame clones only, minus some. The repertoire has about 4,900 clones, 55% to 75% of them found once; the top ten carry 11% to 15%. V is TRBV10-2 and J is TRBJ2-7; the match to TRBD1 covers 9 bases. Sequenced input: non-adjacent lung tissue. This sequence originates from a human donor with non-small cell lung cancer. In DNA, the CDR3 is TGCGCCAGCAGGGGGACAGGGACCTCCTACGAGCAGTACTTC. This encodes CASRGTGTSYEQYF.